One sample yielded the 30 T cell receptor beta chains listed below, sequenced in a study of T cells in Graves' hyperthyroidism and ophthalmopathy. Amplification yielded TCR beta CDR3 regions, with RNA transcripts as the source. Primed by the HTBI set, a first-round RT-PCR was run on the TCR CDR3. TCRdb used MiXCR to reprocess the multiplex PCR reads, holding one entry per CDR3 protein. The table includes hundreds of thousands of distinct CDR3 sequences, approximately 23% detected once. The sequenced sample consisted of blood. Source of these receptors: a woman aged 40 to 50 with Graves' ophthalmopathy.

This clonotype was observed at least ten times. This chain uses TRBV11-2 with TRBJ2-7; D uncertain. The ends were cut back, 0 bases at V and 3 bases at J, with 6 bases in the middle. Per germline, CDR1 SGHAT and CDR2 FQNNGV. There are 13 residues in the CDR3. The chain's CDR3 is CASSLEIHYEQYF. CDR3 DNA: TGTGCCAGCAGCTTAGAAATCCACTACGAGCAGTACTTC.

The genes are TRBV28 and TRBJ2-7, with 8 bases identical to TRBD1. Germline V lookup: CDR1 MDHEN, CDR2 SYDVKM. CDR3 size: 12 residues. The trim removed 7 bases at V and 9 bases at J, leaving 8 bases unmatched. The CDR3 reads CASNTQGEVQYF. The CDR3 bases are TGTGCCAGCAACACACAGGGGGAGGTGCAGTACTTC.

This clonotype turned up a few times. V is TRBV20-1 and J is TRBJ2-7, with D possibly TRBD2 on 5 matching bases. CDR1 is DFQATT, CDR2 SNEGSKA, per germline (reference sequence). V dropped 6 bases and J dropped 1 base, with 13 bases sitting between them. CDR3 length: 13 amino acids. In nucleotides, the CDR3 is TGCAGTGCCCAATACGGACTGTCCTACGAGCAGTACTTC. This encodes CSAQYGLSYEQYF.

This clonotype was picked up many times. The chain links TRBV6-1 to TRBJ2-7, with TRBD1 matching 8 bases. After removal of 3 bases from V and 5 bases from J, the junction contained 9 bases not matched to a gene. This CDR3 comprises 15 residues. Per the germline V gene, CDR1 is MNHNS and CDR2 is SASEGT. The CDR3 loop is CASSDLAGGMDEQYF. The CDR3 nucleotides are TGTGCCAGCAGTGATCTGGCAGGGGGCATGGACGAGCAGTACTTC.

This clonotype was seen repeatedly, ten times or more. The chain joins TRBV5-1 to TRBJ2-2; 7 positions agree with TRBD2. This CDR3 is 15 amino acids long. The trim removed 2 bases at V and 7 bases at J, leaving 8 bases unmatched. In germline, CDR1 is SGHRS, CDR2 YFSETQ. CDR3 residues: CASSFGPAGLGELFF. In nucleotides, the CDR3 is TGCGCCAGCAGCTTCGGACCAGCGGGACTCGGGGAGCTGTTTTTT.

The CDR3 DNA sequence: TGTGCCAGCAGACGGGAGGGCCGAGGAGAGACCCAGTACTTC. The encoded protein is CASRREGRGETQYF. The chain carries TRBV6-1 and TRBJ2-5; 8 bases are shared with TRBD2. The germline V gene has CDR1 MNHNS and CDR2 SASEGT. V lost 6 bases to trimming and J lost 4 bases; unmatched junction nucleotides: 7. This CDR3 is built from 14 residues.

The CDR3 sequence is CASSQTSNEQYF. For the CDR3, the DNA is TGTGCCAGCAGCCAGACTAGTAACGAGCAGTACTTC. The chain couples TRBV11-2 to TRBJ2-7; possible D gene TRBD2, 6 bases. In germline, CDR1 is SGHAT, CDR2 FQNNGV. The CDR3 totals 12 residues. V was clipped by 5 bases and J by 5 bases, with 10 bases between them.

This clonotype was picked up many times. The chain combines TRBV28 with TRBJ2-2, with 9 nucleotides matching TRBD1. The CDR3 loop spans 17 amino acids. Germline CDR1 is MDHEN and CDR2 is SYDVKM. Unmatched junction bases numbered 10, after V lost 3 bases and J lost 5 bases. CDR3 sequence: CASSLIRRDRVTGELFF. CDR3 nucleotide sequence: TGTGCCAGCAGTTTGATCCGCCGGGACAGGGTAACCGGGGAGCTGTTTTTT. Full variable domain (remainder filled in from reference TRBV28 and TRBJ2-2): DVKVTQSSRYLVKRTGEKVFLECVQDMDHENMFWYRQDPGLGLRLIYFSYDVKMKEKGDIPEGYSVSREKKERFSLILESASTNQTSMYLCASSLIRRDRVTGELFFGEGSRLTVL.

This clonotype has at least ten counts. The chain is built from TRBV7-8 and TRBJ2-5; no clear D gene. This CDR3 spans 13 amino acids. Germline CDR1 and CDR2: SGHVS and FQNEAQ. The V end was cut by 4 bases, the J end by 2 bases, with 8 bases between. The CDR3 is CASSSDKQETQYF. CDR3 coding DNA: TGTGCCAGCAGCTCAGATAAGCAAGAGACCCAGTACTTC.

This rearrangement joins TRBV6-1 to TRBJ2-5; D is uncertain. Deletions cut 2 bases from V and 6 bases from J, with 13 bases between. Germline assignment: CDR1 MNHNS and CDR2 SASEGT. This CDR3 has 14 amino acids. In DNA, the CDR3 is TGTGCCAGCAGTGAACCGACGCTTCGTCAGACCCAGTACTTC. Translated: CASSEPTLRQTQYF.

In this sample, this clonotype turned up many times. The chain employs TRBV27 and TRBJ1-3; D perhaps matches TRBD1 (5 bases). With 5 bases removed from V and 0 bases from J, the gap between germline ends came to 14 bases. The germline gives CDR1 MNHEY, CDR2 SMNVEV (reference sequence). The CDR3 has 16 residues. CDR3 amino acids: CASSTRDGYSGNTIYF. The CDR3 DNA follows: TGTGCCAGCAGTACCCGGGACGGCTACTCTGGAAACACCATATATTTT.

This clonotype has a count of ten or more. The V call is TRBV27, the J call TRBJ2-5, with D perhaps matching TRBD2 (5 bases). The CDR3 is 15 residues long. Trimming stripped 6 bases from V and 5 bases from J, with 19 bases between. Germline loops: CDR1 MNHEY, CDR2 SMNVEV (reference sequence). The CDR3 loop reads CASRLALGTGETQYF. Here the CDR3 DNA reads TGTGCCAGCAGACTGGCGCTGGGCACGGGGGAGACCCAGTACTTC.

This clonotype was recorded at least ten times. The V and J genes are TRBV12-3 or TRBV12-4 and TRBJ1-5; D gene unclear. CDR3 size: 14 residues. Trimming stripped 3 bases from V and 1 base from J, with 7 bases between. Here the CDR3 DNA reads TGTGCCAGCAGTTTGTCTAGAAGCAATCAGCCCCAGCATTTT. As protein: CASSLSRSNQPQHF.

This clonotype was detected ten times or more. V and J are TRBV20-1 and TRBJ1-5; D gene unclear. Germline CDR1 DFQATT, CDR2 SNEGSKA (reference sequence). This CDR3 is built from 14 residues. Trimming shortened V by 5 bases and J by 5 bases, and 16 bases separated the two germline ends. The CDR3 DNA reads TGCAGTGCTCTCCCCGGCTTTCTGGATCAGCCCCAGCATTTT. It codes for CSALPGFLDQPQHF.

This clonotype has a count of ten or more. The chain uses TRBV11-2 and TRBJ2-5; D remains ambiguous. This CDR3 contains 16 residues. Germline CDR1 SGHAT, CDR2 FQNNGV. Trimming removed 0 bases from V and 7 bases from J, with 18 bases in between. The CDR3 loop is CASSLDRSWSVGTQYF. The DNA for the CDR3 is TGTGCCAGCAGCTTAGATAGATCGTGGTCCGTTGGGACCCAGTACTTC.

Ten or more counts support this clonotype. This chain links TRBV20-1 with TRBJ1-5, with no clear D. The CDR3 is made up of 14 amino acids. The germline gives CDR1 DFQATT, CDR2 SNEGSKA (reference sequence). The V end was cut by 5 bases, the J end by 1 base, with 12 bases between. The CDR3 region is CSALEHESNQPQHF. CDR3 bases: TGCAGTGCTCTGGAACATGAAAGCAATCAGCCCCAGCATTTT.

This clonotype has at least ten counts. This chain joins TRBV28 and TRBJ1-1, with D maybe TRBD1 (5 bases). Trimming took 3 bases from V and 3 from J, leaving 14 bases between them. Germline loops: CDR1 MDHEN, CDR2 SYDVKM. The CDR3 consists of 15 residues. The CDR3 loop is CASSFTTGLYTEAFF. Here the CDR3 DNA reads TGTGCCAGCAGTTTTACTACGGGACTGTACACTGAAGCTTTCTTT.

This clonotype was observed at least ten times. This sequence may be a read error, since a much larger clone differs from it by one base. This sequence joins TRBV12-3 or TRBV12-4 and TRBJ2-7; 8 nucleotides align to TRBD2. The CDR3 spans 14 residues. CDR3 sequence: CACSSGLGVREQYF. In DNA form, the CDR3 reads TGTGCCTGCAGTTCGGGACTAGGGGTTCGCGAGCAGTACTTC.

For this clonotype: A read error may be the cause here, since a much bigger clone is one base away. This chain joins TRBV7-3 and TRBJ1-1; D not certain. The CDR3 runs 13 residues. Per germline, CDR1 SGHTA and CDR2 FQGTGA. The CDR3 nucleotides read TGTGCCAGCATCTTAGCTATGAACACTGAAGCTTTCTTT. It is translated as CASILAMNTEAFF.

The sample holds many counts of this clonotype. The chain links TRBV29-1 to TRBJ2-7; D is undetermined. CDR1 SQVTM and CDR2 ANQGSEA come from the germline V gene. The CDR3 runs 11 residues. Trimming stripped 4 bases from V and 3 bases from J, with 7 bases between. CDR3 DNA sequence: TGCAGCGTTGGGGTTTACTACGAGCAGTACTTC. This gives the protein CSVGVYYEQYF.

The chain joins TRBV6-5 to TRBJ1-1; no firm D call. The CDR3 extends over 11 amino acids. V gave up 2 bases and J gave up 12 bases, with 10 bases separating them. Germline V lookup: CDR1 MNHEY, CDR2 SVGAGI. The CDR3 protein is CASSYRVTTFF. The DNA for the CDR3 is TGTGCCAGCAGTTACCGGGTGACGACTTTCTTT.

This clonotype came up many times. The J gene is TRBJ1-2, the V gene TRBV28; D uncertain. The germline CDR1 and CDR2 sequences are MDHEN and SYDVKM. The CDR3 contains 14 residues. Trimming took 3 bases from V and 8 from J, leaving 16 bases between them. The CDR3 reads CASSFGQAVYGYTF. The DNA of the CDR3 is TGTGCCAGCAGTTTCGGGCAGGCCGTCTACGGCTACACCTTC.

This clonotype was recorded at least ten times. This may arise from a read error, as a much more abundant clone is one base away. The CDR3 DNA is TGTGCCAGCAATTACTCCCGGACAGGGGGGAACTATGGCTACACCTTC. This translates into CASNYSRTGGNYGYTF. The chain employs TRBV6-5 and TRBJ1-2; 10 positions agree with TRBD1. The germline V gene has CDR1 MNHEY and CDR2 SVGAGI. The length of the CDR3 is 16 residues.

This clonotype is a singleton in its sample. This chain joins TRBV6-2 or TRBV6-3 and TRBJ2-5; 7 nucleotides agree with TRBD2. CDR3 size: 14 residues. V gave up 6 bases and J gave up 2 bases; unmatched junction bases: 6. Germline V gene lookup returns CDR1 MNHEY and CDR2 SVGEGT. Here the CDR3 reads CASSHGTNQETQYF. The DNA of the CDR3 is TGTGCCAGCAGCCACGGGACTAATCAAGAGACCCAGTACTTC.

V and J are TRBV6-1 and TRBJ2-5, with D possibly TRBD1 on 5 matching bases. Per the germline V gene, CDR1 is MNHNS and CDR2 is SASEGT. V was shortened by 10 bases and J by 7 bases, with 13 bases between the two germline ends. This CDR3 has 11 residues. The CDR3 sequence is CAISSGSTQYF. The DNA for the CDR3 is TGTGCCATATCCTCAGGGTCGACCCAGTACTTC.

This clonotype has only a few counts. DNA for the CDR3: TGTGCCAGCAGTGAACCAGCCTACGAGCAGTACTTC. Translating gives CASSEPAYEQYF. The chain has TRBV6-1 and TRBJ2-7, with D unresolved. CDR1 and CDR2 (germline): MNHNS, SASEGT. This CDR3 comprises 12 residues. V was cut by 2 bases and J by 2 bases, with 4 bases left in between.

This clonotype was detected many times. CDR3 sequence: CASSLGQGTQETQYF. DNA of the CDR3: TGTGCCAGCAGCCTGGGACAGGGGACCCAAGAGACCCAGTACTTC. The chain uses TRBV12-3 or TRBV12-4 and TRBJ2-5, with 10 bases fitting TRBD1. Trimming removed 6 bases from V and 1 base from J; junction bases left unmatched: 5. This CDR3 region has 15 residues.

This clonotype has at least ten counts. The rearrangement links TRBV11-2 to TRBJ2-7; D unclear. This CDR3 has 15 residues. V was shortened by 2 bases and J by 2 bases, with 13 bases between the two germline ends. Germline CDR1 reads SGHAT; CDR2 reads FQNNGV. The CDR3 nucleotides read TGTGCCAGCAGCTTACATGGCTTATCCCCCTACGAGCAGTACTTC. It specifies CASSLHGLSPYEQYF.

The DNA of the CDR3 is TGCAGTGCTAGAATTGGGTCGGGGGAGCAGTACTTC. This codes for CSARIGSGEQYF. This chain links TRBV20-1 with TRBJ2-7; D perhaps matches TRBD2 (5 bases). The CDR3 runs 12 residues. Germline V lookup: CDR1 DFQATT, CDR2 SNEGSKA (reference sequence). V lost 2 bases and J 7 bases, leaving 12 bases between the germline ends.

This chain links TRBV12-5 with TRBJ1-3, with D unclear. Looked up from germline, CDR1 is LGHNT and CDR2 is FRNRAP. CDR3 length: 19 amino acids. V lost 2 bases to trimming and J lost 0 bases, with 20 bases between them. The CDR3 here is CASGLPFSQDVSSGNTIYF. In DNA, the CDR3 is TGTGCTAGTGGTTTGCCCTTCTCCCAGGATGTTAGCTCTGGAAACACCATATATTTT.